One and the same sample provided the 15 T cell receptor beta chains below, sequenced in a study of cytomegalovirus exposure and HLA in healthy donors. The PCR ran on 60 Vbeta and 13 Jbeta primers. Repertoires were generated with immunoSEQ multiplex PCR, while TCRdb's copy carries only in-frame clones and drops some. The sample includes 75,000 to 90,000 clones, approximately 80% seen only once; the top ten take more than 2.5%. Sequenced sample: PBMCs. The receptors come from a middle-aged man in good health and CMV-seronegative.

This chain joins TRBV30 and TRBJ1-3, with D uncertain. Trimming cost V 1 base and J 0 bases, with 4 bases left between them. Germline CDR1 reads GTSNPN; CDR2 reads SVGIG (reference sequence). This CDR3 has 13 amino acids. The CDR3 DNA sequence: TGTGCCTGGAGTGCCGGCTCTGGAAACACCATATATTTT. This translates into CAWSAGSGNTIYF. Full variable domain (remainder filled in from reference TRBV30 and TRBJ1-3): SQTIHQWPATLVQPVGSPLSLECTVEGTSNPNLYWYRQAAGRGLQLLFYSVGIGQISSEVPQNLSASRPQDRQFILSSKKLLLSDSGFYLCAWSAGSGNTIYFGEGSWLTVV.

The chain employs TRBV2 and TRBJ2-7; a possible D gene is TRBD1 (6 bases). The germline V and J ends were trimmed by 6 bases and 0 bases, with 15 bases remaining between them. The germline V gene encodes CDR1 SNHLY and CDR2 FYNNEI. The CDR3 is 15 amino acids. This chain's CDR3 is CASSLDRTLSYEQYF. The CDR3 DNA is TGTGCCAGCAGCTTAGACAGGACTCTCTCCTACGAGCAGTACTTC.

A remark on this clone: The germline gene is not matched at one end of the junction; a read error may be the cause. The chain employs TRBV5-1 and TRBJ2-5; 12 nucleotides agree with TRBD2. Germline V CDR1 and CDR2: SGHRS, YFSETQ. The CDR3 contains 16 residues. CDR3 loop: CTSSLGLAGGPETQYF. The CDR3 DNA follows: TGCACCAGCAGCTTGGGGCTAGCGGGGGGGCCAGAGACCCAGTACTTC.

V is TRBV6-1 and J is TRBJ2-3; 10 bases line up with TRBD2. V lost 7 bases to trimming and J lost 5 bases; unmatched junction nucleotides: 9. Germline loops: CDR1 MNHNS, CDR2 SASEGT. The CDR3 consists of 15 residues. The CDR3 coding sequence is TGTGCCAGCAAGGGGAGGACTAGCGGAGAAGATACGCAGTATTTT. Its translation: CASKGRTSGEDTQYF.

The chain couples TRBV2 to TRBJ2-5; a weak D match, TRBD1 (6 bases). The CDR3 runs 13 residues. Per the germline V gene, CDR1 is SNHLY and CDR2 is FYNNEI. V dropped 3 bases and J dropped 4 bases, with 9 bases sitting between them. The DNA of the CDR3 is TGTGCCAGCAGTGAGGACAGTGGAGAGACCCAGTACTTC. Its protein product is CASSEDSGETQYF. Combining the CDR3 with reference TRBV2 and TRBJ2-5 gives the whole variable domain EPEVTQTPSHQVTQMGQEVILRCVPISNHLYFYWYRQILGQKVEFLVSFYNNEISEKSEIFDDQFSVERPDGSNFTLKIRSTKLEDSAMYFCASSEDSGETQYFGPGTRLLVL.

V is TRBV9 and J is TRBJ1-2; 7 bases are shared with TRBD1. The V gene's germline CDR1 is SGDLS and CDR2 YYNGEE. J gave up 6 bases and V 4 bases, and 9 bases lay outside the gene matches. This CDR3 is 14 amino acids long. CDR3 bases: TGTGCCAGCAGCACTCAGGACAGGATAGATGGCTACACCTTC. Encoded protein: CASSTQDRIDGYTF. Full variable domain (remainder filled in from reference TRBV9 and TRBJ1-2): DSGVTQTPKHLITATGQRVTLRCSPRSGDLSVYWYQQSLDQGLQFLIQYYNGEERAKGNILERFSAQQFPDLHSELNLSSLELGDSALYFCASSTQDRIDGYTFGSGTRLTVV.

This CDR3 is CASSTRTMSSYEQYF. The CDR3 coding sequence is TGTGCCAGCAGCACCCGGACTATGAGCTCCTACGAGCAGTACTTC. The chain employs TRBV7-8 and TRBJ2-7; a possible D gene is TRBD2 (6 bases). The CDR3 extends over 15 amino acids. Germline CDR1 is SGHVS and CDR2 is FQNEAQ. V dropped 5 bases and J dropped 0 bases, with 14 bases sitting between them.

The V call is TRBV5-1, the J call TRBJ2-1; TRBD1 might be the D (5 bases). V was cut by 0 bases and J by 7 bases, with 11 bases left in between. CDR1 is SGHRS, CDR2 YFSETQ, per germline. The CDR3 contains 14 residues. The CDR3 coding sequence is TGCGCCAGCAGCTTGGTGGGCAGGGATAATGAGCAGTTCTTC. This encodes CASSLVGRDNEQFF.

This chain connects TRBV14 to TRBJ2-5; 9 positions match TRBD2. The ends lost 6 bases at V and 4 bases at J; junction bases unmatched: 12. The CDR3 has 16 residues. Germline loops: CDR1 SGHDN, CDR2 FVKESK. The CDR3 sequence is CASSPGRLAGVETQYF. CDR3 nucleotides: TGTGCCAGCAGTCCAGGCCGTTTAGCGGGGGTAGAGACCCAGTACTTC. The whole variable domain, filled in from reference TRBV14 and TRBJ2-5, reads EAGVTQFPSHSVIEKGQTVTLRCDPISGHDNLYWYRRVMGKEIKFLLHFVKESKQDESGMPNNRFLAERTGGTYSTLKVQPAELEDSGVYFCASSPGRLAGVETQYFGPGTRLLVL.

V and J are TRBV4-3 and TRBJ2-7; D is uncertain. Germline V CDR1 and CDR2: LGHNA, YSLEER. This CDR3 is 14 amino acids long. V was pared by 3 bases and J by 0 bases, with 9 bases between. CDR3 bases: TGCGCCAGCAGCCAGGTACAGAGCTCCTACGAGCAGTACTTC. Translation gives CASSQVQSSYEQYF.

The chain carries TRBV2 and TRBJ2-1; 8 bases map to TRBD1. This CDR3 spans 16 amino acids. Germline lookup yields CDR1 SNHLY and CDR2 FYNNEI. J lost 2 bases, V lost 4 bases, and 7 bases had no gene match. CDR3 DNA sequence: TGTGCCAGCAGTGGGTTTGACAGGGGAACCTACAATGAGCAGTTCTTC. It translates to CASSGFDRGTYNEQFF. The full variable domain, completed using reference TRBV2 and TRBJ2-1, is EPEVTQTPSHQVTQMGQEVILRCVPISNHLYFYWYRQILGQKVEFLVSFYNNEISEKSEIFDDQFSVERPDGSNFTLKIRSTKLEDSAMYFCASSGFDRGTYNEQFFGPGTRLTVL.

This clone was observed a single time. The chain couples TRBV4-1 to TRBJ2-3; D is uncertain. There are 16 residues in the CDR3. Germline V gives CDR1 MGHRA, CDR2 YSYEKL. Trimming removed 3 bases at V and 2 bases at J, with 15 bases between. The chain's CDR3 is CASSQAAQPFTDTQYF. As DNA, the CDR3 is TGCGCCAGCAGCCAGGCGGCCCAGCCCTTCACAGATACGCAGTATTTT.

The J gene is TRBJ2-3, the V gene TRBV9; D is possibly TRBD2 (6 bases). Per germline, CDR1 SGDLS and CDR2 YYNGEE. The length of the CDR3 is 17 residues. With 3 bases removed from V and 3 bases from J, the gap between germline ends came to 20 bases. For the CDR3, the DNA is TGTGCCAGCAGCGCAGGGTCCGGGAGTTCTGGGACAGATACGCAGTATTTT. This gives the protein CASSAGSGSSGTDTQYF.

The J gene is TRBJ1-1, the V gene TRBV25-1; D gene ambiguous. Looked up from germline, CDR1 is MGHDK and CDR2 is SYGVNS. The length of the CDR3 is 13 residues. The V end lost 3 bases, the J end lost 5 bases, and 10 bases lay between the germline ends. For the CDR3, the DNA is TGTGCCAGCAGTGAGAGGGTGGGGACTGAAGCTTTCTTT. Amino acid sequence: CASSERVGTEAFF.

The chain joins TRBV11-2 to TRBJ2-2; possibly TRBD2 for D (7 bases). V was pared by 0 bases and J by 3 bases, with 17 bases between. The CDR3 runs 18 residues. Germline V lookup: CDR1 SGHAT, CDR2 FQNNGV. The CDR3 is CASSLEGSAGAYTGELFF. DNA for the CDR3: TGTGCCAGCAGCTTAGAGGGGAGTGCGGGGGCATACACCGGGGAGCTGTTTTTT.